This entry lists 17 T cell receptor beta chains sequenced from one sample in a study of T cells in localized non-small cell lung cancer. Method: immunoSEQ multiplex PCR; TCRdb's copy keeps in-frame clones and lacks some. This sample carries tens of thousands of clones, roughly nine tenths of them seen once, and the ten largest clones take about 23%. Sequencing was performed on PBMCs, taken before any cancer treatment. These receptors originate from a man between 35 and 75 years old with stage II squamous cell lung carcinoma.

Concerning this clone itself: One end of the junction varies from germline; a read error may be responsible. The chain has TRBV5-6 and TRBJ1-4, with D unresolved. There are 11 residues in the CDR3. Per the germline V gene, CDR1 is SGHDT and CDR2 is YYEEEE. Here the CDR3 reads CASSTEGKTVF. CDR3 in DNA: TGTGCCAGCAGCACTGAGGGAAAAACTGTTTTT.

The chain is built from TRBV21-1 and TRBJ2-7. TRBV21-1 is designated a pseudogene. The CDR3 is 11 amino acids. The CDR3 DNA is TGTGCCAGCAAAGGACCCTACGAGCAGTACTTC. It is translated as CASKGPYEQYF.

The chain combines TRBV7-9 with TRBJ1-2; no definite D call. Germline V lookup: CDR1 SEHNR, CDR2 FQNEAQ (reference sequence). The CDR3 has 14 amino acids. Trimming stripped 4 bases from V and 5 bases from J, with 14 bases between. This chain's CDR3 is CASSWPGREYGYTF. DNA for the CDR3: TGTGCCAGCAGCTGGCCGGGGAGGGAGTATGGCTACACCTTC.

In its sample, this clone was seen once. The chain employs TRBV9 and TRBJ1-3, with TRBD1 as a possible D gene (5 bases). V dropped 0 bases and J dropped 0 bases, with 16 bases sitting between them. CDR1 and CDR2 from the germline V gene are SGDLS and YYNGEE. This CDR3 contains 18 residues. DNA of the CDR3: TGTGCCAGCAGCGTAGGGGTCGGGGCACTACGCTCTGGAAACACCATATATTTT. Residues: CASSVGVGALRSGNTIYF.

The gene calls are TRBV9 and TRBJ2-7, with 9 bases fitting TRBD1. The V gene's germline CDR1 is SGDLS and CDR2 YYNGEE. The CDR3 has 15 amino acids. J was trimmed by 5 bases and V by 0 bases; bases with no gene match: 6. The DNA for the CDR3 is TGTGCCAGCAGCGTAGCTACAGGGGGCTACAACGAGCAGTACTTC. It codes for CASSVATGGYNEQYF.

The chain's CDR3 is CASSSPPGTSGLNNEQFF. For the CDR3, the DNA is TGTGCCAGCAGCTCACCTCCCGGGACTAGCGGGCTTAACAATGAGCAGTTCTTC. This chain joins TRBV7-8 and TRBJ2-1; 12 nucleotides match TRBD2. V gave up 4 bases and J gave up 5 bases; unmatched junction bases: 12. The germline V gene encodes CDR1 SGHVS and CDR2 FQNEAQ. The CDR3 loop spans 18 amino acids.

The table lists this clone with a count of one. J is TRBJ2-1 and V is TRBV5-6; D remains unclear. V was cut by 5 bases and J by 8 bases, with 17 bases left in between. The CDR3 contains 14 residues. The germline V gene has CDR1 SGHDT and CDR2 YYEEEE. CDR3 bases: TGTGCCAGCAGTTCCTCGGAAGGAGACCATGAGCAGTTCTTC. It codes for CASSSSEGDHEQFF.

The rearrangement joins TRBV5-5 to TRBJ2-1; tentative D call: TRBD1 (5 bases). Per germline, CDR1 SGHKS and CDR2 YYEKEE (reference sequence). This CDR3 is 15 amino acids long. V was clipped by 0 bases and J by 4 bases, with 11 bases between them. Here the CDR3 DNA reads TGTGCCAGCAGCTTGGGTGCAGGGTCATACAATGAGCAGTTCTTC. This sequence encodes CASSLGAGSYNEQFF.

This chain uses TRBV27 with TRBJ1-2; D is possibly TRBD1 (6 bases). CDR3 length: 15 amino acids. Germline loops: CDR1 MNHEY, CDR2 SMNVEV (reference sequence). Trimming removed 1 base at V and 2 bases at J, with 11 bases between. Here the CDR3 reads CASSLWSGHNYGYTF. The CDR3 bases are TGTGCCAGCAGTTTATGGTCGGGACACAACTATGGCTACACCTTC.

The chain uses TRBV9 and TRBJ1-1; D is unclear. The V gene lost 0 bases and the J gene lost 3 bases, with 12 bases spanning the gap. Per the germline V gene, CDR1 is SGDLS and CDR2 is YYNGEE. The CDR3 covers 15 residues. Here the CDR3 reads CASSVEGRIDTEAFF. The CDR3 DNA is TGTGCCAGCAGCGTAGAGGGTCGGATAGACACTGAAGCTTTCTTT.

This clone came up a few times. This chain joins TRBV27 and TRBJ1-1, with no clear D. CDR3 length: 11 amino acids. Trimming left V 7 bases short and J 10 bases short, with 13 bases between. Germline CDR1 MNHEY, CDR2 SMNVEV (reference sequence). CDR3 nucleotides: TGTGCCAGCAAGGGCAGCGGTCGAGCTTTCTTT. It encodes CASKGSGRAFF.

This chain links TRBV5-6 with TRBJ2-4, with D maybe TRBD1 (7 bases). The germline V gene encodes CDR1 SGHDT and CDR2 YYEEEE. V was trimmed by 1 base and J by 7 bases, leaving 9 bases between them. The CDR3 loop spans 13 amino acids. CDR3 DNA: TGTGCCAGCAGCTTGCCAGGGGGGAACATTCAGTACTTC. Amino acid sequence: CASSLPGGNIQYF.

The chain links TRBV18 to TRBJ1-1, with 9 nucleotides matching TRBD1. CDR3 size: 14 residues. Losses at the gene ends were 3 bases for V and 8 bases for J; bases not matched to a gene: 7. The germline CDR1 and CDR2 sequences are KGHSH and LQKENI. Here the CDR3 DNA reads TGTGCCAGCTCACCGCCTGGACAGGGGCGAGAAGCTTTCTTT. Its protein product is CASSPPGQGREAFF.

The V call is TRBV29-1, the J call TRBJ1-5; D gene uncertain. V shed 7 bases and J shed 6 bases, with 13 bases lying between them. The CDR3 runs 12 residues. The germline V gene encodes CDR1 SQVTM and CDR2 ANQGSEA. CDR3 sequence (DNA): TGCAGCGCCGAGGAGGTCGGTCAGCCCCAGCATTTT. It is translated as CSAEEVGQPQHF.

This clone was counted only a few times. The CDR3 bases are TGTGCCAGCAGTGAAGACGGGGGTAGGGCTGAAGCTTTCTTT. This translates into CASSEDGGRAEAFF. The V call is TRBV2, the J call TRBJ1-1, with D possibly matching TRBD1 (5 bases). Germline lookup yields CDR1 SNHLY and CDR2 FYNNEI. Trimming stripped 1 base from V and 6 bases from J, with 12 bases between. The CDR3 is 14 amino acids.

This clone was counted once. Because the CDR3's place on the DNA is in doubt, the DNA is left out and the CDR3 is given as listed by TCRdb. The chain carries TRBV5-5 and TRBJ1-3. Germline lookup yields CDR1 SGHKS and CDR2 YYEKEE (reference sequence). The CDR3 has 18 amino acids, counting both end residues. CDR3 region: CASSFQVTAPYILETIYF.

V is TRBV7-9 and J is TRBJ1-2; D remains unclear. This CDR3 is built from 13 residues. Per germline, CDR1 SEHNR and CDR2 FQNEAQ (reference sequence). Trimming shortened V by 4 bases and J by 8 bases, and 14 bases separated the two germline ends. The CDR3 is CASSSTTERGYTF. CDR3 in DNA: TGTGCCAGCAGCTCAACTACGGAGAGAGGCTACACCTTC.